These 16 T cell receptor beta chains were sequenced from one sample in a study of blood T cell repertoires in COVID-19. Clones were read by immunoSEQ multiplex PCR, and TCRdb kept only the in-frame ones, dropping some. The table lists 170,000 or so clones, about 90% of them singletons. Sequences were obtained from PBMCs or T cells enriched from blood (not recorded which). The origin of the receptors is a woman aged 45-60 years who had recovered from COVID-19.

The chain combines TRBV28 with TRBJ1-3, with D perhaps matching TRBD1 (5 bases). The CDR3 consists of 18 residues. The V end was cut by 4 bases, the J end by 0 bases, with 19 bases between. CDR1 is MDHEN and CDR2 is SYDVKM in the germline V gene. The CDR3 protein is CASSWPSGSGHSGNTIYF. CDR3 in DNA: TGTGCCAGCAGTTGGCCCAGTGGATCAGGACACTCTGGAAACACCATATATTTT.

This clone showed up just once. CDR3 protein: CASSEVYGTVNSPLHF. CDR3 nucleotide sequence: TGTGCCAGCAGTGAAGTGTATGGGACAGTCAATTCACCCCTCCACTTT. The chain employs TRBV6-1 and TRBJ1-6, with TRBD1 matching 7 bases. The germline gives CDR1 MNHNS, CDR2 SASEGT. CDR3 length: 16 residues. J was trimmed by 7 bases and V by 1 base; bases with no gene match: 7.

The V gene is TRBV28, the J gene TRBJ2-3; the D gene is possibly TRBD2 (6 bases). This CDR3 comprises 15 residues. V lost 4 bases, J lost 1 base, and 12 bases lay in between. CDR1 MDHEN and CDR2 SYDVKM come from the germline V gene. The CDR3 here is CASSSPGSGTDTQYF. CDR3 in DNA: TGTGCCAGCAGTTCCCCCGGGAGCGGCACAGATACGCAGTATTTT.

This clone was counted only a few times. This chain links TRBV4-3 with TRBJ2-7; possible D gene TRBD2, 5 bases. CDR1 LGHNA and CDR2 YSLEER come from the germline V gene. V was trimmed by 1 base and J by 0 bases, leaving 10 bases between them. This CDR3 region has 15 residues. CDR3 DNA sequence: TGCGCCAGCAGCCAAGTAGCGTATAGCTCCTACGAGCAGTACTTC. Amino acids: CASSQVAYSSYEQYF.

The chain uses TRBV6-1 and TRBJ2-7; tentatively, D is TRBD1 (6 bases). The V and J ends lost 0 bases and 3 bases respectively, with 15 bases between them. CDR1 is MNHNS and CDR2 is SASEGT in the germline V gene. The CDR3 length is 16 residues. As DNA, the CDR3 is TGTGCCAGCAGTGAAGCAACCCCCTTGGACAGCTACGAGCAGTACTTC. This gives the protein CASSEATPLDSYEQYF.

The rearrangement joins TRBV5-1 to TRBJ2-1; the D is unclear. Germline CDR1 is SGHRS and CDR2 is YFSETQ. The V and J ends lost 0 bases and 7 bases respectively, with 14 bases between them. The CDR3 totals 15 residues. CDR3 sequence (DNA): TGCGCCAGCAGCTTGGGACCAGAGACTGCTAATGAGCAGTTCTTC. Translating gives CASSLGPETANEQFF.

This sequence joins TRBV10-3 and TRBJ1-1; perhaps TRBD1 as D (6 bases). The CDR3 is made up of 14 amino acids. Looked up from germline, CDR1 is ENHRY and CDR2 is SYGVKD. V was clipped by 0 bases and J by 10 bases, with 15 bases between them. The CDR3 DNA reads as TGTGCCATCAGTGAGTCCGGGGGGCAAAGAGGAGCTTTCTTT. Translation: CAISESGGQRGAFF.

The chain couples TRBV15 to TRBJ2-2; maybe TRBD1 (5 bases). The CDR3 consists of 15 residues. Germline V lookup: CDR1 LNHNV, CDR2 YYDKDF (reference sequence). Trimming took 0 bases from V and 6 from J, leaving 11 bases between them. For the CDR3, the DNA is TGTGCCACCAGCAGAGATCAAGGGGCAGCCGGGGAGCTGTTTTTT. The encoded protein is CATSRDQGAAGELFF. The full variable domain, rest sourced from reference TRBV15 and TRBJ2-2, is DAMVIQNPRYQVTQFGKPVTLSCSQTLNHNVMYWYQQKSSQAPKLLFHYYDKDFNNEADTPDNFQSRRPNTSFCFLDIRSPGLGDTAMYLCATSRDQGAAGELFFGEGSRLTVL.

This clone was seen only a few times. The genes are TRBV11-2 and TRBJ2-1, with D perhaps TRBD2 (5 bases). The ends were cut back, 6 bases at V and 7 bases at J, with 19 bases in the middle. From germline, CDR1 is SGHAT and CDR2 FQNNGV. CDR3 length equals 15 residues. The CDR3 DNA follows: TGTGCCAGCAGGCCTCCGGGCAGACGGGAAAATGAGCAGTTCTTC. It encodes CASRPPGRRENEQFF.

This chain links TRBV27 with TRBJ2-3, with unresolved D. The length of the CDR3 is 14 residues. The V and J ends lost 8 bases and 2 bases respectively, with 14 bases between them. Per germline, CDR1 MNHEY and CDR2 SMNVEV (reference sequence). CDR3 residues: CASAPRSHTDTQYF. For the CDR3, the DNA is TGTGCCAGCGCCCCAAGGAGTCACACAGATACGCAGTATTTT.

The V call is TRBV27, the J call TRBJ2-7, with 9 bases identical to TRBD2. The length of the CDR3 is 16 residues. V lost 3 bases and J lost 2; bases outside the gene matches: 8. Germline CDR1 MNHEY, CDR2 SMNVEV (reference sequence). Here the CDR3 reads CASSLLAGSLAYEQYF. For the CDR3, the DNA is TGTGCCAGCAGTTTGCTAGCGGGGTCGTTGGCCTACGAGCAGTACTTC.

This chain joins TRBV10-2 and TRBJ2-7; TRBD2 might be the D (6 bases). The CDR3 covers 13 residues. Germline assignment: CDR1 WSHSY and CDR2 SAAADI. V was shortened by 0 bases and J by 3 bases, with 6 bases between the two germline ends. The CDR3 DNA follows: TGCGCCAGCAGTGAGTCGGGGGGCTACGAGCAGTACTTC. The encoded protein is CASSESGGYEQYF.

The J gene is TRBJ1-1, the V gene TRBV6-5; D might be TRBD1 (6 bases). The germline CDR1 and CDR2 sequences are MNHEY and SVGAGI. Trimming left V 0 bases short and J 2 bases short, with 13 bases between. CDR3 length: 16 amino acids. CDR3 nucleotides: TGTGCCAGCAGTTACTCGGGAAACAGGGTAAACACTGAAGCTTTCTTT. Translated, it gives CASSYSGNRVNTEAFF.

In this sample, this clone turned up a few times. The V call is TRBV9, the J call TRBJ2-5; D is possibly TRBD1 (5 bases). There are 15 residues in the CDR3. Germline CDR1 SGDLS, CDR2 YYNGEE. V was cut by 1 base and J by 5 bases, with 15 bases left in between. In DNA, the CDR3 is TGTGCCAGCAGCGTACAGGGAACTTTGTGGGAGACCCAGTACTTC. This translates into CASSVQGTLWETQYF.

J is TRBJ1-2 and V is TRBV2; D call uncertain. Trimming removed 6 bases from V and 4 bases from J, with 21 bases in between. The CDR3 loop spans 16 amino acids. Germline-derived CDR1 and CDR2 are SNHLY and FYNNEI. CDR3 in DNA: TGTGCCAGCAGCCCTCGGCAGGCTGGTGGTGTCTATGGCTACACCTTC. Encoded protein: CASSPRQAGGVYGYTF.

This chain uses TRBV12-3 or TRBV12-4 with TRBJ2-5, with unresolved D. The CDR3 runs to 13 residues. Between the trimmed V and J ends, which lost 3 bases and 1 base, there was a span of 6 bases. CDR3 sequence reads: CASSFNSQETQYF. DNA for the CDR3: TGTGCCAGCAGTTTCAACAGCCAAGAGACCCAGTACTTC.